These 20 T cell receptor beta chains were sequenced from one sample in a study of T-cell memory formation after mild COVID-19. MiXCR, run by TCRdb on the 5' RACE reads, gives a single entry per CDR3 protein. This sample has about 400,000 distinct CDR3 sequences, with around 17% found just once. Sequencing was carried out using PBMCs or a T cell subset sorted from them (not recorded which). These receptors were taken from a man between 18 and 35 years old who had mild COVID-19 (a few samples of this study predate the infection). Cell type and time point are not known.

This clonotype occurred a few times. This chain uses TRBV7-2 with TRBJ2-3; TRBD2 matches 13 bases. V gave up 0 bases and J gave up 4 bases; unmatched junction bases: 7. The CDR3 consists of 18 residues. CDR1 is SGHTA, CDR2 FQGNSA, per germline. CDR3 loop: CASSLAPGLAGYADTQYF. In nucleotides, the CDR3 is TGTGCCAGCAGCTTAGCCCCGGGACTAGCGGGGTACGCAGATACGCAGTATTTT.

This chain connects TRBV7-2 to TRBJ2-2, with D possibly matching TRBD2 (5 bases). This CDR3 has 15 amino acids. Trimming left V 5 bases short and J 0 bases short, with 10 bases between. Germline CDR1 is SGHTA and CDR2 is FQGNSA. CDR3 amino acids: CASSPHGANTGELFF. Written as DNA, the CDR3 is TGTGCCAGCAGCCCTCACGGGGCGAACACCGGGGAGCTGTTTTTT.

This chain uses TRBV7-2 with TRBJ1-4; D unclear. Trimming shortened V by 3 bases and J by 8 bases, and 16 bases separated the two germline ends. This CDR3 has 15 residues. CDR1 and CDR2 (germline): SGHTA, FQGNSA. The CDR3 bases are TGTGCCAGCAGCTTTCTAGGATACCTCGGGGAAAAACTGTTTTTT. Its translation is CASSFLGYLGEKLFF.

The J gene is TRBJ2-1, the V gene TRBV24-1, with TRBD1 matching over 12 bases. The CDR3 consists of 18 residues. Germline V gene data show CDR1 as KGHDR and CDR2 as SFDVKD. V was pared by 3 bases and J by 6 bases, with 11 bases of the junction left unmatched. CDR3 nucleotide sequence: TGTGCCACCAGTGATCCCCGGGACAGGGGGCTTAGATTCAATGAGCAGTTCTTC. Amino acid sequence: CATSDPRDRGLRFNEQFF.

As to this clonotype: A read error may account for a junction end that differs from germline. The DNA of the CDR3 is TGTGCTAGCAGCCAGGACCATGACAATGAGCAGTTCTTC. This codes for CASSQDHDNEQFF. The V call is TRBV7-7, the J call TRBJ2-1; D gene unclear. The CDR3 is 13 residues long. Germline CDR1 reads SSHAT; CDR2 reads FNYEAQ (reference sequence).

The rearrangement links TRBV7-9 to TRBJ2-3; 8 nucleotides align to TRBD2. This CDR3 is built from 15 residues. Germline V gene data show CDR1 as SEHNR and CDR2 as FQNEAQ (reference sequence). After removal of 1 base from V and 5 bases from J, the junction contained 5 bases not matched to a gene. The CDR3 DNA reads as TGTGCCAGCAGCTTAGTCCAGCGGGGGATAGATACGCAGTATTTT. This sequence encodes CASSLVQRGIDTQYF. Variable domain in full (rest from reference TRBV7-9 and TRBJ2-3): DTGVSQNPRHKITKRGQNVTFRCDPISEHNRLYWYRQTLGQGPEFLTYFQNEAQLEKSRLLSDRFSAERPKGSFSTLEIQRTEQGDSAMYLCASSLVQRGIDTQYFGPGTRLTVL.

There are a few counts of this clonotype. V is TRBV2 and J is TRBJ1-5; 8 nucleotides align to TRBD1. V was clipped by 6 bases and J by 2 bases; unmatched bases: 6. Per the germline V gene, CDR1 is SNHLY and CDR2 is FYNNEI. The CDR3 contains 15 residues. The CDR3 DNA follows: TGTGCCAGCAGAATAGGACAGGGAGGCAATCAGCCCCAGCATTTT. This codes for CASRIGQGGNQPQHF.

The genes are TRBV10-3 and TRBJ2-7; 10 bases align to TRBD2. The CDR3 runs to 16 residues. V dropped 3 bases and J dropped 0; count of bases not matched to a gene: 5. CDR1 is ENHRY, CDR2 SYGVKD, per germline. The CDR3: CAISDRTSGSSYEQYF. CDR3 nucleotide sequence: TGTGCCATCAGTGATCGGACTAGCGGCAGCTCCTACGAGCAGTACTTC.

The chain has TRBV10-3 and TRBJ2-7, with 10 bases that match TRBD1. The CDR3 has 13 amino acids. V lost 10 bases, J lost 5 bases, and 8 bases stayed unmatched. Germline V gene lookup returns CDR1 ENHRY and CDR2 SYGVKD. The chain's CDR3 is CATLGQGPHEQYF. The CDR3 nucleotides are TGTGCCACCCTGGGACAGGGGCCCCACGAGCAGTACTTC.

The chain has TRBV5-6 and TRBJ1-2, with D unclear. This CDR3 region has 14 residues. Germline lookup yields CDR1 SGHDT and CDR2 YYEEEE. V lost 0 bases and J 4 bases, leaving 10 bases between the germline ends. CDR3 in amino acids: CASSLAGSRYGYTF. CDR3 nucleotides: TGTGCCAGCAGCTTGGCAGGCAGCCGCTATGGCTACACCTTC. Drawing the rest from reference TRBV5-6 and TRBJ1-2, the complete variable domain is DAGVTQSPTHLIKTRGQQVTLRCSPKSGHDTVSWYQQALGQGPQFIFQYYEEEERQRGNFPDRFSGHQFPNYSSELNVNALLLGDSALYLCASSLAGSRYGYTFGSGTRLTVV.

This clonotype came up many times. J is TRBJ1-4 and V is TRBV20-1; weak D call: TRBD1 (6 bases). Trimming stripped 0 bases from V and 6 bases from J, with 14 bases between. Germline loops: CDR1 DFQATT, CDR2 SNEGSKA (reference sequence). The CDR3 is 15 residues long. The CDR3 reads CSARDSRGAYEKLFF. DNA of the CDR3: TGCAGTGCTAGAGATTCCAGGGGCGCGTATGAAAAACTGTTTTTT.

This clonotype was detected a few times. The rearrangement links TRBV18 to TRBJ2-4; no firm D call. CDR3 length equals 16 residues. V was clipped by 8 bases and J by 0 bases, with 17 bases between them. Germline assignment: CDR1 KGHSH and CDR2 LQKENI. Here the CDR3 DNA reads TGTGCCAGCAGCACCGAATTACTCCTAGCCAAAAACATTCAGTACTTC. It codes for CASSTELLLAKNIQYF. Together with reference TRBV18 and TRBJ2-4, the CDR3 gives the full variable domain: NAGVMQNPRHLVRRRGQEARLRCSPMKGHSHVYWYRQLPEEGLKFMVYLQKENIIDESGMPKERFSAEFPKEGPSILRIQQVVRGDSAAYFCASSTELLLAKNIQYFGAGTRLSVL.

This clonotype was seen at least ten times. The V call is TRBV29-1, the J call TRBJ1-1; D might be TRBD1 (6 bases). Looked up from germline, CDR1 is SQVTM and CDR2 is ANQGSEA. The CDR3 runs to 14 residues. V lost 2 bases, J lost 1 base, and 11 bases lay in between. The CDR3 spells CSVEPGAANTEAFF. CDR3 coding DNA: TGCAGCGTTGAACCGGGGGCGGCGAACACTGAAGCTTTCTTT.

The table lists this clonotype with a few counts. The chain uses TRBV14 and TRBJ2-3; 9 nucleotides align to TRBD2. The germline gives CDR1 SGHDN, CDR2 FVKESK. Unmatched junction bases numbered 11, after V lost 4 bases and J lost 12 bases. The CDR3 loop spans 14 amino acids. CDR3 sequence: CASSPIRGGVGQYF. The CDR3 coding sequence is TGTGCCAGCAGCCCCATTCGCGGGGGGGTCGGACAGTATTTT.

J is TRBJ1-4 and V is TRBV4-2; 9 positions match TRBD1. Germline V gene sequence: CDR1 LGHNA, CDR2 YNFKEQ. V lost 6 bases and J lost 7; bases outside the gene matches: 9. The CDR3 has 15 residues. CDR3 residues: CASRTSGQGFEKLFF. The CDR3 DNA follows: TGTGCCAGCAGGACTTCGGGACAGGGCTTTGAAAAACTGTTTTTT.

Only a few counts were recorded for this clonotype. This chain joins TRBV11-2 and TRBJ2-1; 7 bases map to TRBD1. From germline, CDR1 is SGHAT and CDR2 FQNNGV. The CDR3 extends over 16 amino acids. Unmatched junction bases numbered 12, after V lost 3 bases and J lost 7 bases. The CDR3 nucleotides read TGTGCCAGCAGCTTGAGGGGGCACTCAGGTGGTAATGAGCAGTTCTTC. Its protein product is CASSLRGHSGGNEQFF.

There are a few counts of this clonotype. The chain uses TRBV20-1 and TRBJ1-2; possibly TRBD1 for D (5 bases). Germline CDR1 and CDR2: DFQATT and SNEGSKA (reference sequence). This CDR3 spans 11 amino acids. The germline V and J ends were trimmed by 3 bases and 6 bases, with 8 bases remaining between them. The CDR3 coding sequence is TGCAGTGCTAGGCGGGGGGATGGCTACACCTTC. Residues: CSARRGDGYTF.

This clonotype was detected only a few times. V gene TRBV2 combines with J gene TRBJ1-1; weak D call: TRBD1 (5 bases). In germline, CDR1 is SNHLY, CDR2 FYNNEI. Trimming left V 1 base short and J 5 bases short, with 11 bases between. This CDR3 has 14 residues. This chain's CDR3 is CASSEEEGNTEAFF. CDR3 sequence (DNA): TGTGCCAGCAGTGAAGAAGAGGGGAATACTGAAGCTTTCTTT.

J is TRBJ2-1 and V is TRBV27; 8 positions match TRBD2. Germline lookup yields CDR1 MNHEY and CDR2 SMNVEV (reference sequence). This CDR3 region has 15 residues. The junction had 10 bases not matched to a gene; V was cut back by 5 bases and J by 7 bases. The CDR3 protein is CASSPGASGRNEQFF. CDR3 in DNA: TGTGCCAGCAGTCCAGGGGCTAGCGGGCGGAATGAGCAGTTCTTC.

Ten or more counts support this clonotype. The chain is built from TRBV12-3 or TRBV12-4 and TRBJ2-2, with a tentative D call TRBD2 (6 bases). This CDR3 has 13 residues. Trimming took off 7 bases at V and 7 bases at J, with 13 bases between the two ends. CDR3: CASTNRGIGELFF. CDR3 in DNA: TGTGCCAGCACCAACCGGGGGATCGGGGAGCTGTTTTTT.